The 3 T cell receptor beta chains given below trace back to one sample, sequenced in a study of human T cells and chemical hapten exposure. A single record per CDR3 protein comes from TCRdb applying MiXCR to the RACE reads. The sample holds tens of thousands of distinct CDR3 sequences, about 14% seen once. Specified time point: pre-sensitization, week 0. Noted treatment: therapeutic diphenylcyclopropenone sensitization with weekly scalp DPC. The material sequenced was whole blood, taken in connection with sensitization to the hapten diphenylcyclopropenone (DPC). These receptors were obtained from a woman in her 50s with alopecia areata. Some clones in this sample may be carry-over from other donors' samples.

Ten or more counts support this clonotype. This chain joins TRBV29-1 and TRBJ2-5; maybe TRBD1 (5 bases). This CDR3 has 13 amino acids. Between the trimmed V and J ends, which lost 4 bases and 5 bases, there was a span of 14 bases. The germline gives CDR1 SQVTM, CDR2 ANQGSEA. The CDR3 protein is CSVAASQGETQYF. The DNA of the CDR3 is TGCAGCGTTGCGGCTAGTCAGGGCGAGACCCAGTACTTC.

This clonotype was found a few times. This chain links TRBV30 with TRBJ2-5; D gene ambiguous. V dropped 2 bases and J dropped 4 bases, with 8 bases sitting between them. CDR3 size: 12 residues. CDR1 is GTSNPN, CDR2 SVGIG, per germline (reference sequence). The CDR3, as DNA: TGTGCCTGGAGTAGGCAGAGAGAGACCCAGTACTTC. Translated, it gives CAWSRQRETQYF.

This chain links TRBV30 with TRBJ2-1; D not resolved. CDR1 GTSNPN and CDR2 SVGIG come from the germline V gene (reference sequence). The CDR3 extends over 13 amino acids. Trimming took 0 bases from V and 9 from J, leaving 12 bases between them. In nucleotides, the CDR3 is TGTGCCTGGAGTGTAACAGCATGGGGTGAGCAGTTCTTC. Translating it yields CAWSVTAWGEQFF.